This is a list of T cell receptor beta chains from one sample in a study of blood T cell repertoires in COVID-19. Repertoires were generated with immunoSEQ multiplex PCR, while TCRdb's copy carries only in-frame clones and drops some. The sample contains roughly 340,000 clones, 80% to 90% of which appear only once. What was sequenced was peripheral blood. The receptors come from a woman in her forties or fifties with COVID-19, enrolled during active disease. CDR3s include the opening cysteine and the closing phenylalanine or tryptophan. Each record gives: V gene, clone size, D gene, J gene, CDR3 protein, CDR3 DNA. A D gene is named only where the DNA matches it firmly. Some rows have no size entry. The others give once, few or many, or a class for an expanded clone.

TRBV4-1	.	TRBD1	TRBJ1-2	CASSQFTGGGYTF	TGCGCCAGCAGCCAATTCACAGGGGGTGGCTACACCTTC
TRBV30	once	TRBD1	TRBJ1-5	CAWTDRVNQPQHF	TGTGCCTGGACCGACAGGGTCAATCAGCCCCAGCATTTT
TRBV30	.	.	TRBJ1-2	CAWYRDGYTF	TGTGCCTGGTACCGGGATGGCTACACCTTC
TRBV19	.	.	TRBJ2-1	CASSTTGYNEQFF	TGTGCCAGTAGTACCACAGGGTACAATGAGCAGTTCTTC
TRBV19	.	.	TRBJ2-7	CASSIGDGGEQYF	TGTGCCAGTAGTATTGGCGACGGGGGCGAGCAGTACTTC
TRBV21-1	once	.	TRBJ1-2	CASSLTVANYGYTF	TGTGCCAGCAGCTTGACAGTAGCTAACTATGGCTACACCTTC
TRBV15	.	TRBD2	TRBJ2-3	CATSRDRTSGFRDTQYF	TGTGCCACCAGCAGAGATAGGACTAGCGGATTCAGGGATACTCAGTATTTT
TRBV27	.	.	TRBJ2-1	CASSSIAISNEQFF	TGTGCCAGCAGTTCAATAGCTATATCGAATGAGCAGTTCTTC
TRBV27	.	.	TRBJ2-6	CASSTRSSGANVLTF	TGTGCCAGCAGTACGAGAAGCTCTGGGGCCAACGTCCTGACTTTC
TRBV6-5	.	TRBD2	TRBJ2-6	CASVAGRGGANVLTF	TGTGCCAGTGTAGCGGGAAGGGGTGGGGCCAACGTCCTGACTTTC
TRBV11-2	.	.	TRBJ1-2	CASSRSPGMDGYTF	TGTGCCAGCAGCCGGTCCCCGGGAATGGATGGCTACACCTTC
TRBV19	.	.	TRBJ1-4	CASSSYGTPQAEKLFF	TGTGCCAGTAGTAGCTACGGCACTCCCCAGGCAGAAAAACTGTTTTTT
TRBV5-4	.	.	TRBJ2-7	CASSFGLFDEQYF	TGTGCCAGCAGTTTCGGACTCTTCGACGAGCAGTACTTC
TRBV4-2	.	.	TRBJ2-4	CASSQVGGVKNIQYF	TGTGCCAGCAGCCAAGTAGGGGGGGTCAAAAACATTCAGTACTTC
TRBV7-9	.	TRBD2	TRBJ2-7	CASSFQLVTSGGEQYF	TGTGCCAGCAGCTTTCAGTTAGTGACTAGCGGAGGCGAGCAGTACTTC
TRBV7-2	.	.	TRBJ2-5	CASSFAGEETQYF	TGTGCCAGCAGCTTTGCCGGAGAGGAGACCCAGTACTTC
TRBV19	.	.	TRBJ1-3	CASSMDGPGAGSPIYF	TGTGCCAGTAGTATGGACGGTCCAGGAGCGGGCAGCCCCATATATTTT
TRBV5-4	.	TRBD1	TRBJ1-2	CASSSGQGFNYGYTF	TGTGCCAGCAGCTCGGGACAGGGTTTTAACTATGGCTACACCTTC
TRBV4-3	.	TRBD2	TRBJ2-1	CASSRSEIGTSVYNEQFF	TGCGCCAGCAGCCGGAGTGAGATTGGGACTAGCGTATACAATGAGCAGTTCTTC
TRBV7-9	.	.	TRBJ2-1	CASSSSRGNEQFF	TGTGCCAGCAGCTCCTCTCGCGGCAATGAGCAGTTCTTC
TRBV18	.	.	TRBJ1-1	CASSQVGMNTEAFF	TGTGCCAGCTCCCAAGTTGGCATGAACACTGAAGCTTTCTTT
TRBV28	few	.	TRBJ1-1	CASRWDLNTEAFF	TGTGCCAGCAGGTGGGACTTGAACACTGAAGCTTTCTTT
TRBV5-1	few	.	TRBJ1-2	CASSLGGQAYGYTF	TGCGCCAGCAGCTTGGGGGGACAAGCCTATGGCTACACCTTC
TRBV5-1	.	.	TRBJ2-7	CASSFTGPYEQYF	TGCGCCAGCAGCTTCACAGGGCCCTACGAGCAGTACTTC
TRBV5-8	.	.	TRBJ1-1	CASSLNGKNTEAFF	TGTGCCAGCAGCTTGAACGGGAAGAACACTGAAGCTTTCTTT
TRBV6-7	.	TRBD2	TRBJ2-3	CASSSGLAEGGDTQYF	TGTGCCAGCAGTTCGGGACTAGCGGAGGGTGGAGATACGCAGTATTTT
TRBV19	.	TRBD1	TRBJ1-2	CASKDRQWNYGYTF	TGTGCCAGTAAGGACAGGCAATGGAACTATGGCTACACCTTC
TRBV5-1	.	.	TRBJ2-2	CASSLAGVNTGELFF	TGCGCCAGCAGCTTGGCGGGAGTGAACACCGGGGAGCTGTTTTTT
TRBV5-4	.	TRBD2	TRBJ2-1	CASSSRTSGASGEQFF	TGTGCCAGCAGCTCCCGGACTAGCGGGGCCAGCGGGGAGCAGTTCTTC
TRBV12-3/TRBV12-4	.	.	TRBJ1-2	CASSPPGVHGYTF	TGTGCCAGCAGTCCCCCGGGGGTACATGGCTACACCTTC
TRBV19	few	TRBD2	TRBJ2-3	CASSSRGSGEPDTQYF	TGTGCCAGTAGTTCTCGGGGTAGCGGGGAGCCAGATACGCAGTATTTT
TRBV7-2	.	TRBD2	TRBJ2-1	CASSLDRSGTSGFNEQFF	TGTGCCAGCAGCTTAGATAGGAGCGGGACTAGCGGATTCAATGAGCAGTTCTTC
TRBV18	.	.	TRBJ1-1	CASSPQAGLMNTEAFF	TGTGCCAGCTCACCCCAGGCAGGGCTAATGAACACTGAAGCTTTCTTT
TRBV6-2/TRBV6-3	.	TRBD1	TRBJ2-7	CASSSTGDRVRGEQYF	TGTGCCAGCAGTAGCACCGGGGACAGGGTTCGCGGCGAGCAGTACTTC
TRBV6-1	.	.	TRBJ2-1	CASSEAVGLSYNEQFF	TGTGCCAGCAGTGAAGCGGTAGGACTGTCCTACAATGAGCAGTTCTTC
TRBV19	.	TRBD1	TRBJ1-5	CASVPEGQSNQPQHF	TGTGCCAGCGTCCCCGAGGGACAGAGCAATCAGCCCCAGCATTTT
TRBV7-9	.	TRBD1	TRBJ1-6	CASSLASPTGNSPLHF	TGTGCCAGCAGCTTAGCGTCCCCGACAGGGAATTCACCCCTCCACTTT